This T cell receptor beta chain was sequenced during a study of neurological immune-mediated disorders. V shed 4 bases and J shed 5 bases, with 12 bases lying between them. The CDR3 covers 13 residues. Germline V gene lookup returns CDR1 MNHEY and CDR2 SMNVEV (reference sequence). The cDNA came from 5'RACE with 10-nucleotide random UMIs. From the 5' RACE reads, TCRdb called clonotypes with MiXCR, one entry per CDR3 protein. The table includes around 30,000 distinct CDR3 sequences, under 6% detected once. This clonotype occurred many times. The clonotype originates from a man between 18 and 29 years old in good health. This chain uses TRBV27 with TRBJ2-7; D gene ambiguous. The sample taken for sequencing was PBMCs. CDR3 region: CASSYGSLNEQYF. CDR3 nucleotides: TGTGCCAGCAGTTATGGGTCTCTGAACGAGCAGTACTTC.